A single sample is the source of the 19 T cell receptor beta chains below, sequenced in a study of radiation and T cells in renal cell carcinoma. Measured with immunoSEQ multiplex PCR; TCRdb has only the in-frame clones, and not every one. The sample records 150,000 or so clones, 88% being singletons. As for time point: baseline pretreatment blood. Regarding treatment: 15 Gy SBRT to primary tumor, nephrectomy 4 weeks later. Specimen: blood, collected from a patient whose treatment included radiotherapy and nephrectomy. These receptor sequences come from a woman aged 70-85 years with renal cell carcinoma.

The V and J genes are TRBV6-1 and TRBJ2-5; 10 bases are shared with TRBD1. Trimming removed 1 base from V and 5 bases from J; junction bases left unmatched: 4. This CDR3 spans 15 amino acids. Germline CDR1 MNHNS, CDR2 SASEGT. The CDR3 DNA is TGTGCCAGCAGTGAAGTGGGACAGGGGTTGGAGACCCAGTACTTC. Translated, it gives CASSEVGQGLETQYF.

This chain connects TRBV19 to TRBJ1-4, with a tentative D call TRBD1 (5 bases). Deletions cut 6 bases from V and 7 bases from J, with 18 bases between. Germline loops: CDR1 LNHDA, CDR2 SQIVND (reference sequence). CDR3 length equals 15 residues. In DNA, the CDR3 is TGTGCCAGTAGCCCCTCCCAGGGCAAGAGTGAAAAACTGTTTTTT. It codes for CASSPSQGKSEKLFF.

The chain joins TRBV27 to TRBJ1-4; possible D gene TRBD1, 6 bases. V lost 4 bases to trimming and J lost 11 bases, with 14 bases between them. This CDR3 is built from 13 residues. CDR1 and CDR2 (germline): MNHEY, SMNVEV (reference sequence). CDR3: CASSSWDTAKLFF. CDR3 DNA sequence: TGTGCCAGCAGTTCATGGGACACCGCCAAACTGTTTTTT.

The gene calls are TRBV28 and TRBJ1-2; D remains ambiguous. V lost 2 bases and J lost 2, with 12 bases in between. The CDR3 is 15 amino acids. Germline V gene sequence: CDR1 MDHEN, CDR2 SYDVKM. CDR3 sequence: CASSLTGDLNYGYTF. CDR3 in DNA: TGTGCCAGCAGTTTAACCGGAGACTTAAACTATGGCTACACCTTC.

To note about this clone: Relative to the germline gene, one junction end is altered; a read error may explain this. The genes are TRBV7-7 and TRBJ2-7; unclear D gene. The CDR3 has 15 residues. Germline CDR1 is SSHAT and CDR2 is FNYEAQ (reference sequence). The CDR3 here is CASSLTKDPINEQYF. The CDR3 DNA follows: TGTGCTAGCAGCTTAACCAAAGACCCTATCAACGAGCAGTACTTC.

This clone showed up just a few times. V and J are TRBV19 and TRBJ2-3; 12 bases agree with TRBD2. Trimming took 1 base from V and 1 from J; bases not matched to a gene: 0. This CDR3 has 16 residues. Per the germline V gene, CDR1 is LNHDA and CDR2 is SQIVND (reference sequence). The CDR3 DNA follows: TGTGCCAGTAGTATAGGGACTAGCGGGGGCACAGATACGCAGTATTTT. Its protein product is CASSIGTSGGTDTQYF.

V usage is TRBV7-2 and J usage is TRBJ2-7, with a possible D match to TRBD2 (5 bases). The CDR3 loop spans 13 amino acids. The ends were cut back, 6 bases at V and 1 base at J, with 10 bases in the middle. The germline gives CDR1 SGHTA, CDR2 FQGNSA. The CDR3 coding sequence is TGTGCCAGCAGACCAGCGGAATCCTACGAGCAGTACTTC. It codes for CASRPAESYEQYF.

The genes are TRBV7-2 and TRBJ2-5; TRBD2 matches 9 bases. Germline CDR1 SGHTA, CDR2 FQGNSA. The CDR3 has 17 residues. Unmatched junction bases numbered 9, after V lost 1 base and J lost 3 bases. The CDR3 bases are TGTGCCAGCAGCTTAGTCGTTGGGCTAGCGGGGAAAGAGACCCAGTACTTC. Translation: CASSLVVGLAGKETQYF.

CDR3 amino acids: CSVETKRDSNYGYTF. Written as DNA, the CDR3 is TGCAGCGTAGAAACAAAGCGGGATTCAAACTATGGCTACACCTTC. The chain joins TRBV29-1 to TRBJ1-2; D call uncertain. Trimming cost V 6 bases and J 2 bases, with 19 bases left between them. CDR3 length: 15 amino acids. Germline V gives CDR1 SQVTM, CDR2 ANQGSEA.

This clone has only one observation. This sequence joins TRBV19 and TRBJ1-5, with 8 bases identical to TRBD1. V dropped 3 bases and J dropped 4; count of bases not matched to a gene: 8. This CDR3 has 16 amino acids. Germline V gene data show CDR1 as LNHDA and CDR2 as SQIVND (reference sequence). CDR3 nucleotides: TGTGCCAGTAGTATTTATCAGGGGGCTGGAAATCAGCCCCAGCATTTT. Translating it yields CASSIYQGAGNQPQHF.

The chain has TRBV19 and TRBJ1-1; 9 nucleotides line up with TRBD1. Germline assignment: CDR1 LNHDA and CDR2 SQIVND (reference sequence). This CDR3 comprises 16 residues. Germline trimming cut 4 bases from V and 3 bases from J; bases unmatched to any gene: 9. CDR3 sequence (DNA): TGTGCCAGTAGTACTTCCGGGACAGGGATCTACACTGAAGCTTTCTTT. Encoded protein: CASSTSGTGIYTEAFF.

CDR3 sequence (DNA): TGCGCCAGCAGCCAGAAACAGGGGAATAATTCACCCCTCCACTTT. Its translation: CASSQKQGNNSPLHF. This chain joins TRBV4-3 and TRBJ1-6, with TRBD1 matching 7 bases. The junction had 4 bases not matched to a gene; V was cut back by 3 bases and J by 5 bases. Per the germline V gene, CDR1 is LGHNA and CDR2 is YSLEER. This CDR3 has 15 residues.

V usage is TRBV19 and J usage is TRBJ2-3; 7 nucleotides line up with TRBD1. V was clipped by 6 bases and J by 4 bases; unmatched bases: 4. Germline-derived CDR1 and CDR2 are LNHDA and SQIVND (reference sequence). This CDR3 region has 13 residues. In DNA, the CDR3 is TGTGCCAGTAGCCGCAGGGGGTCAGATACGCAGTATTTT. Its translation is CASSRRGSDTQYF.

The chain couples TRBV2 to TRBJ2-3; 9 bases agree with TRBD1. Germline CDR1 reads SNHLY; CDR2 reads FYNNEI. The V segment lost 6 bases and the J segment 4 bases; nucleotides outside the gene matches: 8. This CDR3 has 15 residues. The CDR3 loop is CASSLGQGRADTQYF. Written as DNA, the CDR3 is TGTGCCAGCAGCCTGGGACAGGGTAGGGCAGATACGCAGTATTTT.

With regard to this clone: Different DNA sequences within this sample yield the same CDR3. This sequence joins TRBV19 and TRBJ2-6, with TRBD1 matching over 7 bases. The CDR3 length is 15 residues. The V gene end was trimmed by 5 bases and the J gene end by 4 bases; junction bases not matched to a gene: 5. Per germline, CDR1 LNHDA and CDR2 SQIVND (reference sequence). CDR3 bases: TGTGCCAGTAGTGCGACAGGGACGGGGGCCAACGTCCTGACTTTC. It codes for CASSATGTGANVLTF.

V gene TRBV6-1 combines with J gene TRBJ1-6; a weak D match, TRBD1 (6 bases). Trimming stripped 1 base from V and 5 bases from J, with 6 bases between. Germline-derived CDR1 and CDR2 are MNHNS and SASEGT. This CDR3 comprises 14 residues. DNA of the CDR3: TGTGCCAGCAGTGAAGGGACAGATAATTCACCCCTCCACTTT. Amino acid sequence: CASSEGTDNSPLHF.

The V and J genes are TRBV5-8 and TRBJ1-1; maybe TRBD1 (6 bases). V lost 1 base and J 11 bases, leaving 18 bases between the germline ends. Germline V gene sequence: CDR1 SGHTS, CDR2 YDEGEE. This CDR3 contains 14 residues. CDR3 DNA sequence: TGTGCCAGCAGCTTGTTGCTGGAGGGAACAGGGGCTTTCTTT. This translates into CASSLLLEGTGAFF.

The gene calls are TRBV29-1 and TRBJ1-1; perhaps TRBD1 as D (6 bases). This CDR3 is built from 13 residues. The germline CDR1 and CDR2 sequences are SQVTM and ANQGSEA. Trimming stripped 6 bases from V and 3 bases from J, with 14 bases between. The CDR3 DNA reads TGCAGCGTCCAACAGGGCCCGGACACTGAAGCTTTCTTT. Amino acids: CSVQQGPDTEAFF.

This clone was recorded once. This sequence joins TRBV4-3 and TRBJ2-1, with TRBD2 matching 10 bases. The CDR3 runs 16 residues. The V segment lost 1 base and the J segment 6 bases; nucleotides outside the gene matches: 6. Germline V lookup: CDR1 LGHNA, CDR2 YSLEER. The CDR3 reads CASSQVWSGGANEQFF. In DNA form, the CDR3 reads TGCGCCAGCAGCCAAGTATGGAGCGGGGGGGCCAATGAGCAGTTCTTC.